This T cell receptor beta chain was sequenced during a study of shared clonotypes between healthy human individuals. Overall study context: Those who served as donors were a couple of women and three men between the ages of 18 and 49. Study-wide points: An effect of sequencing depth on clonotype sharing among donors was expected.

Generated by immunoSEQ multiplex PCR, the TCRdb table keeps only in-frame clones and is missing some. The repertoire holds some 2 million clones, with about 95% as singletons. From germline, CDR1 is SGHVS and CDR2 FQNEAQ. The CDR3 is 14 amino acids. Trimming took off 1 base at V and 3 bases at J, with 9 bases between the two ends. This clone was observed a single time. Its cognate antigen is unknown. CD45RO-negative cells were positively selected for CCR7, leaving out terminally differentiated effector memory CD45RA+ cells. Sequenced input: naive CD8+ T cells sorted from blood. This clonotype was obtained from a man between 18 and 29 years old in good health. The V gene is TRBV7-8, the J gene TRBJ1-1; D possibly corresponds to TRBD1 (5 bases). The CDR3 is CASSLVWGDTEAFF. The DNA for the CDR3 is TGTGCCAGCAGCTTAGTTTGGGGCGACACTGAAGCTTTCTTT.